The T cell receptor beta chain under discussion was sequenced for a study of PD-L1 blockade in urothelial cancer. Sequencing used immunoSEQ multiplex PCR; TCRdb keeps in-frame clones, though not all of them. The data hold tens of thousands of clones, with 70% to 90% observed a single time. This CDR3 has 15 amino acids. CDR1 MNHNY and CDR2 SVGAGI come from the germline V gene (reference sequence). Trimming took off 2 bases at V and 1 base at J, with 9 bases between the two ends. The clonotype comes from a man in his 60s with urothelial cancer. The rearrangement links TRBV6-6 to TRBJ1-5, with D unresolved. The sample consisted of PBMCs, taken around atezolizumab (anti-PD-L1) treatment. Written as DNA, the CDR3 is TGTGCCAGCAGTTACAACAGTGTGAGCAATCAGCCCCAGCATTTT. Its translation is CASSYNSVSNQPQHF.